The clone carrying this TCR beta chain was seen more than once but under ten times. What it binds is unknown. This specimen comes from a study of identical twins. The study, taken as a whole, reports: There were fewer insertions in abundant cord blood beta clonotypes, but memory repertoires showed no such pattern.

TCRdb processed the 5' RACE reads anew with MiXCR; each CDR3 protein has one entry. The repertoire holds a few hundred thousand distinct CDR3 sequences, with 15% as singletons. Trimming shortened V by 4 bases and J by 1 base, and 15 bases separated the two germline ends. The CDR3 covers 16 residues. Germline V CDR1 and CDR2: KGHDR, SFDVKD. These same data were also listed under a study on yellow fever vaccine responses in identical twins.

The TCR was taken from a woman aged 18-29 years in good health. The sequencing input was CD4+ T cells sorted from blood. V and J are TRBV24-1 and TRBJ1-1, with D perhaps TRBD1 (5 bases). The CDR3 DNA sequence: TGTGCCACCAGTGACCTCCCCGGGACGGCGAACACTGAAGCTTTCTTT. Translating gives CATSDLPGTANTEAFF.